The 14 T cell receptor beta chains listed next were all sequenced from one sample in a study of CDR3 diversity in severe acne. TCRdb reanalysed the PCR reads using MiXCR and keeps one entry per CDR3 protein. The sample has 90,000 or so distinct CDR3 sequences, about half seen once. Input material: blood. Every receptor here comes from a male donor in good health, serving as a control.

This clonotype was seen once. The chain couples TRBV7-3 to TRBJ2-2, with D unresolved. This CDR3 is built from 12 residues. The germline CDR1 and CDR2 sequences are SGHTA and FQGTGA. V gave up 5 bases and J gave up 6 bases, with 7 bases separating them. Here the CDR3 DNA reads TGTGCCAGCAGCCCGTATTCCGGGGAGCTGTTTTTT. Residues: CASSPYSGELFF.

This clonotype was counted many times. The chain couples TRBV6-1 to TRBJ2-7; D perhaps matches TRBD2 (5 bases). The CDR3 loop spans 13 amino acids. Germline-derived CDR1 and CDR2 are MNHNS and SASEGT. V lost 5 bases to trimming and J lost 5 bases, with 13 bases between them. The CDR3, as DNA: TGTGCCAGCAGTTCGAACTTGGGAGACGAGCAGTACTTC. As protein: CASSSNLGDEQYF.

A word on this clonotype: The junction does not match germline at one end; this may be a read error. This rearrangement joins TRBV7-9 to TRBJ2-7; 9 bases line up with TRBD1. CDR3 size: 15 residues. Germline values: CDR1 SEHNR, CDR2 FQNEAQ (reference sequence). The CDR3 is CASSLGTGVNYPSGF. Here the CDR3 DNA reads TGTGCCAGCAGCTTAGGGACAGGGGTGAATTATCCTTCCGGCTTC. Filled out from reference TRBV7-9 and TRBJ2-7, the complete variable domain reads DTGVSQNPRHKITKRGQNVTFRCDPISEHNRLYWYRQTLGQGPEFLTYFQNEAQLEKSRLLSDRFSAERPKGSFSTLEIQRTEQGDSAMYLCASSLGTGVNYPSGFGPGTRLTVT.

This chain links TRBV20-1 with TRBJ1-3, with 9 bases identical to TRBD1. The CDR3 totals 15 residues. Per the germline V gene, CDR1 is DFQATT and CDR2 is SNEGSKA (reference sequence). Trimming took 0 bases from V and 2 from J; bases not matched to a gene: 2. CDR3 region: CSARDTGGPGNTIYF. The DNA for the CDR3 is TGCAGTGCTAGAGATACAGGGGGCCCTGGAAACACCATATATTTT.

About this clonotype: It may be a read error: a sequence one base away is much more abundant. This chain links TRBV6-2 or TRBV6-3 with TRBJ2-7; D gene ambiguous. CDR3 length: 12 amino acids. The germline V gene has CDR1 MNHEY and CDR2 SVGEGT. CDR3: CASRQTTYERYF. As DNA, the CDR3 is TGTGCCAGCAGACAGACAACCTACGAGCGGTACTTC.

The rearrangement links TRBV6-5 to TRBJ2-2; TRBD2 matches at 7 bases. Looked up from germline, CDR1 is MNHEY and CDR2 is SVGAGI. V shed 10 bases and J 0 bases; nucleotides not matched to a gene: 2. The CDR3 is 13 amino acids. The CDR3 sequence is CATGTTNTGELFF. CDR3 bases: TGTGCCACCGGGACTACGAACACCGGGGAGCTGTTTTTT.

With regard to this clonotype: A much more abundant neighbour one base away suggests this may be a read error. The V call is TRBV10-2, the J call TRBJ1-1, with D hard to call. Germline loops: CDR1 WSHSY, CDR2 SAAADI. CDR3 length: 13 amino acids. The CDR3 loop is CASTEGRNAEAFF. CDR3 nucleotide sequence: TGCGCCAGCACCGAGGGTCGGAACGCTGAAGCTTTCTTT.

This clonotype was counted at least ten times. CDR3 loop: CASSFRVPRPRSTGTGELFF. The CDR3 DNA reads TGTGCCAGTAGTTTCCGGGTCCCTAGGCCACGGAGTACGGGGACCGGGGAGCTGTTTTTT. J is TRBJ2-2 and V is TRBV19, with D maybe TRBD2 (5 bases). V lost 5 bases, J lost 5 bases, and 30 bases lay in between. The germline V gene has CDR1 LNHDA and CDR2 SQIVND (reference sequence). The length of the CDR3 is 20 residues.

As for this clonotype: At one of its ends the junction is not consistent with the germline gene, which may arise from a read error. V is TRBV27 and J is TRBJ2-1; 10 nucleotides align to TRBD1. CDR3 size: 11 residues. Germline values: CDR1 MNHEY, CDR2 SMNVEV (reference sequence). The CDR3 region has the DNA TGTGCCAGCAGTGCAGGGACAGGGGAGCTCTTC. It yields the protein CASSAGTGELF.

The rearrangement links TRBV9 to TRBJ2-2; TRBD2 matches 14 bases. After removal of 4 bases from V and 5 bases from J, the junction contained 4 bases not matched to a gene. The CDR3 is 16 amino acids. Germline V lookup: CDR1 SGDLS, CDR2 YYNGEE. DNA of the CDR3: TGTGCCAGCAGCACAGGACTAGCGGGAGGTACCGGGGAGCTGTTTTTT. It yields the protein CASSTGLAGGTGELFF. The entire variable domain, with the rest obtained from reference TRBV9 and TRBJ2-2, is as follows: DSGVTQTPKHLITATGQRVTLRCSPRSGDLSVYWYQQSLDQGLQFLIQYYNGEERAKGNILERFSAQQFPDLHSELNLSSLELGDSALYFCASSTGLAGGTGELFFGEGSRLTVL.

The chain carries TRBV20-1 and TRBJ2-5, with D unclear. From germline, CDR1 is DFQATT and CDR2 SNEGSKA (reference sequence). Trimming took 5 bases from V and 4 from J, leaving 8 bases between them. The CDR3 has 11 amino acids. The CDR3 spells CSAFKGETQYF. The CDR3 DNA is TGCAGTGCTTTCAAAGGAGAGACCCAGTACTTC.

This chain joins TRBV7-4 and TRBJ1-1, with a possible D match to TRBD1 (5 bases). Per germline, CDR1 SGHVT and CDR2 SQSDAQ. V was cut by 6 bases and J by 3 bases, with 23 bases left in between. The CDR3 has 17 residues. In nucleotides, the CDR3 is TGTGCCAGCAGTTCCTCCGGGTTAACACGGGGGGACACTGAAGCTTTCTTT. Amino acid sequence: CASSSSGLTRGDTEAFF.

By share, this clonotype ranks as medium-sized. The rearrangement joins TRBV9 to TRBJ2-1; TRBD2 aligns across 9 bases. The J segment lost 2 bases and the V segment lost 3 bases, leaving 6 bases of the junction unmatched. Germline assignment: CDR1 SGDLS and CDR2 YYNGEE. The CDR3 loop spans 16 amino acids. Here the CDR3 reads CASSAPSSGTYNEQFF. The CDR3 region has the DNA TGTGCCAGCAGCGCACCCTCTAGCGGGACCTACAATGAGCAGTTCTTC.

Worth noting for this clonotype: The DNA is omitted, as the CDR3 cannot be located on it reliably, and the CDR3 follows TCRdb's listing. The chain couples TRBV4-1 to TRBJ2-5; TRBD2, the table's D call, was not compared with the DNA. Including both end residues, the CDR3 is 21 amino acids long. The germline V gene encodes CDR1 MGHRA and CDR2 YSYEKL. The CDR3 loop reads CASSDLLYNSPLHFGNGTQYF.